The source of this TCR beta chain is a study of graft-versus-host responses after intestinal transplantation. This CDR3 spans 15 amino acids. Per germline, CDR1 SGHNT and CDR2 YYREEE (reference sequence). J gave up 2 bases and V 2 bases, and 6 bases lay outside the gene matches. Here immunoSEQ multiplex PCR was the method, and the copy in TCRdb shows in-frame clones only, minus some. The data show 20,000 to 25,000 clones, roughly 72% seen once. Graft specimens yielded both intraepithelial and lamina propria lymphocytes. Sequencing used ileum tissue, obtained 12 days after intestinal transplant. The chain couples TRBV5-4 to TRBJ1-2; 7 positions match TRBD1. This receptor was identified in a human patient who received an intestinal transplant, so some T cells may come from the graft donor. In DNA, the CDR3 is TGTGCCAGCAGCTTAGGGGGCAGGGGCAACTATGGCTACACCTTC. This sequence encodes CASSLGGRGNYGYTF.